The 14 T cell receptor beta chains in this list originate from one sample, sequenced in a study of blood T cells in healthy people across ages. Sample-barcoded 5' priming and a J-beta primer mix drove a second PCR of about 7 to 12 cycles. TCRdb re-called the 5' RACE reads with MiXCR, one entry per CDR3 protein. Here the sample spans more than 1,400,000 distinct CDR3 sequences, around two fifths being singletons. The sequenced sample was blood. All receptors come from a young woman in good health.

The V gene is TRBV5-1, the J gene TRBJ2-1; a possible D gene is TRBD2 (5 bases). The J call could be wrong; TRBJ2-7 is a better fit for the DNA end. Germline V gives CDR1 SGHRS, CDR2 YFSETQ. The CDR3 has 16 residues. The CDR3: CASSIRSGQSYNEQYF. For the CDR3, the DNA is TGCGCCAGCAGCATCCGAAGCGGCCAGTCCTACAATGAGCAGTACTTC.

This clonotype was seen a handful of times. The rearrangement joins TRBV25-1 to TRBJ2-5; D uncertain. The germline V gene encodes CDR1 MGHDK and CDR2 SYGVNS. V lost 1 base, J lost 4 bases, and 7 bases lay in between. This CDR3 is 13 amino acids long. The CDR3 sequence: CASSELWGETQYF. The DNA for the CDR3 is TGTGCCAGCAGTGAATTATGGGGAGAGACCCAGTACTTC.

CDR3 nucleotide sequence: TGCAGTGCTAGACACCCGGACACACTCTATGGCTACACCTTC. Translation: CSARHPDTLYGYTF. V usage is TRBV20-1 and J usage is TRBJ1-2; a weak D match, TRBD1 (5 bases). The V and J ends lost 2 bases and 4 bases respectively, with 14 bases between them. The CDR3 contains 14 residues. From germline, CDR1 is DFQATT and CDR2 SNEGSKA (reference sequence).

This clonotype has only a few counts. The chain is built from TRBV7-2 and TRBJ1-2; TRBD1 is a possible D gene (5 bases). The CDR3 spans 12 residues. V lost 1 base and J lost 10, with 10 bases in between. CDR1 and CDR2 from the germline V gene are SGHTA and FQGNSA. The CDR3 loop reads CASSLDVGAYTF. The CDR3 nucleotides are TGTGCCAGCAGCTTAGACGTTGGGGCCTACACCTTC.

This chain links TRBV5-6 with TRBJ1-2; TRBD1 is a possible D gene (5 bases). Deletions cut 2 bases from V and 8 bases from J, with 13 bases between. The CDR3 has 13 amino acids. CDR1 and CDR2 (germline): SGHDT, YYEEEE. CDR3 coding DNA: TGTGCCAGCAGCTTCTCAGGGATTGGGGGCTACACCTTC. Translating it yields CASSFSGIGGYTF.

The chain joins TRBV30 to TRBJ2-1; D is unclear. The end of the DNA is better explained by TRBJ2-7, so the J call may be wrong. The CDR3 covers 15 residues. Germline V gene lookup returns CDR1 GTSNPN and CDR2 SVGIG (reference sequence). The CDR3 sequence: CAWIVGASSYNEQYF. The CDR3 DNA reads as TGTGCCTGGATTGTGGGCGCCAGCTCCTACAATGAGCAGTACTTC.

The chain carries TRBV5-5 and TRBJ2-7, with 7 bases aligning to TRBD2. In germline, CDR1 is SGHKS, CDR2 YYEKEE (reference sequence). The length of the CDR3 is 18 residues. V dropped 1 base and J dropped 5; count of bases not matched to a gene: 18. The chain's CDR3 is CASSLKFAGDEGLNEQYF. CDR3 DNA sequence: TGTGCCAGCAGCTTGAAGTTCGCGGGGGACGAGGGATTAAACGAGCAGTACTTC.

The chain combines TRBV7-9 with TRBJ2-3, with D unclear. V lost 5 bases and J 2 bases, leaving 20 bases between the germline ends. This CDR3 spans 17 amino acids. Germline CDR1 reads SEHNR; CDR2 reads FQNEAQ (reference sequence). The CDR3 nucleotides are TGTGCCAGCAGCCCCCCAAGCCGGCAGCTTTCCACAGATACGCAGTATTTT. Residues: CASSPPSRQLSTDTQYF.

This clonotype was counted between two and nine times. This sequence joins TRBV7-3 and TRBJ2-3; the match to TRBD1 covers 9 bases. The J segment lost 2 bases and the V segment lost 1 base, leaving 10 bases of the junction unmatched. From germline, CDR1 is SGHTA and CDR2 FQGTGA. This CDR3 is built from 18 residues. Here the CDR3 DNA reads TGTGCCAGCAGCTTAAGGCCGCCCGGGACAGGGTCCACAGATACGCAGTATTTT. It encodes CASSLRPPGTGSTDTQYF.

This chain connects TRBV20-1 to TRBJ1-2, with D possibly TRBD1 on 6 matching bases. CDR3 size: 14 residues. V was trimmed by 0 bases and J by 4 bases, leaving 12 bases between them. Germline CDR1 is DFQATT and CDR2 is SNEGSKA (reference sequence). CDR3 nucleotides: TGCAGTGCTAGAGATGCCAGGGGTCTCTATGGCTACACCTTC. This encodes CSARDARGLYGYTF.

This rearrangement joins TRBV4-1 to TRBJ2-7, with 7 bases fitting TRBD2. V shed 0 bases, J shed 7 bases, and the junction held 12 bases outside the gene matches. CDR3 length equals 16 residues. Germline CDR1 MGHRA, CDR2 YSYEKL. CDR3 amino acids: CASSQDGGFRSKEQYF. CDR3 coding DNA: TGCGCCAGCAGCCAAGACGGGGGGTTTAGGTCGAAAGAGCAGTACTTC.

CDR3 bases: TGTGCCAGCAGTGAAGCGCGTGGGACTTCGACCCACCTATCCTACGAGCAGTACTTC. Its translation is CASSEARGTSTHLSYEQYF. This chain connects TRBV2 to TRBJ2-7; a weak D match, TRBD2 (6 bases). The CDR3 loop spans 19 amino acids. Germline CDR1 SNHLY, CDR2 FYNNEI. Trimming stripped 0 bases from V and 1 base from J, with 22 bases between.

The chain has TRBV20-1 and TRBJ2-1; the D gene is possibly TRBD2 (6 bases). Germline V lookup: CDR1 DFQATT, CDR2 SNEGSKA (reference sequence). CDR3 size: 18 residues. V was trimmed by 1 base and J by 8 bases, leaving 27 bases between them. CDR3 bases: TGCAGTGCTAGAGCGGCGGGGCCGGGACGAGCGGTTTTCCATGAGCAGTTCTTC. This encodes CSARAAGPGRAVFHEQFF.

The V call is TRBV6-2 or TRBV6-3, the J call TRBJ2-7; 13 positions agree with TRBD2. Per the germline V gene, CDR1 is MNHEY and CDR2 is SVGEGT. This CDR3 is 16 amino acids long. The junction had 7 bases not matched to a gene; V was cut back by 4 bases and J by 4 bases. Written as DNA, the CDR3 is TGTGCCAGCAGTTCCGCCGGGACTAGCGGGATTTACGAGCAGTACTTC. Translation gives CASSSAGTSGIYEQYF.